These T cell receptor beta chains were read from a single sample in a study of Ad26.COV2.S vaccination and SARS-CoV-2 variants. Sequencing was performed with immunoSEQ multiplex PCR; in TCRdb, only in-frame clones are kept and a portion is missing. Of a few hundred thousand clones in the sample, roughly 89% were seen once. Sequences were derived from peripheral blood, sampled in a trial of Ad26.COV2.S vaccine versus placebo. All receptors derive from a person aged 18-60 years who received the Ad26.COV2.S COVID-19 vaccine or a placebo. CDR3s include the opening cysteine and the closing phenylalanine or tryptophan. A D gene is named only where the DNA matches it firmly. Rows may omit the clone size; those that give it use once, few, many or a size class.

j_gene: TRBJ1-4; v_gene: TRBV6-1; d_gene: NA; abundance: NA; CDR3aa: CASSGRGGEKLFF; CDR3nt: TGTGCCAGCAGTGGCAGGGGTGGGGAAAAACTGTTTTTT
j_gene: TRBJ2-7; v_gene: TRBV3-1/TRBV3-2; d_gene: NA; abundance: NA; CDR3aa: CASSQMAEQYF; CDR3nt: TGTGCCAGCAGCCAAATGGCAGAGCAGTACTTC
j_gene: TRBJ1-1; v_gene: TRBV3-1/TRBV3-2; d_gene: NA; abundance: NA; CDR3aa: CASTLGQGLMNTEAFF; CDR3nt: TGTGCCAGCACCCTAGGTCAGGGGTTAATGAACACTGAAGCTTTCTTT
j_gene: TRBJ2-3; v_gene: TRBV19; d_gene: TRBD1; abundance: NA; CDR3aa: CASSSDRGHADTQYF; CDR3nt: TGTGCCAGTAGTTCGGACAGGGGGCACGCAGATACGCAGTATTTT
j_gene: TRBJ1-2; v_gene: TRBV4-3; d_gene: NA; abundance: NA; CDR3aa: CASSQEISVGYGYTF; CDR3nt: TGCGCCAGCAGCCAAGAGATATCGGTAGGCTATGGCTACACCTTC
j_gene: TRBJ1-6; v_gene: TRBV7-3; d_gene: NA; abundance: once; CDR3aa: CASSFGPNSPLHF; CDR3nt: TGTGCCAGCAGTTTCGGCCCCAATTCACCCCTCCACTTT
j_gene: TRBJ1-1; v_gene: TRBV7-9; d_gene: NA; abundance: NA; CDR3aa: CASSLGGGWIF; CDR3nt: TGTGCCAGCAGCTTAGGGGGAGGGTGGATCTTT
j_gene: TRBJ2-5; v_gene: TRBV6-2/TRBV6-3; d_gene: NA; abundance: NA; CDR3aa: CASSFSTGGETQYF; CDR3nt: TGTGCCAGCAGTTTCTCGACAGGTGGGGAGACCCAGTACTTC
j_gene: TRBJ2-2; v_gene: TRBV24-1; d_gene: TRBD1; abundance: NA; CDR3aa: CATSGAGGFTGELFF; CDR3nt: TGTGCCACCAGTGGGGCAGGGGGTTTCACCGGGGAGCTGTTTTTT
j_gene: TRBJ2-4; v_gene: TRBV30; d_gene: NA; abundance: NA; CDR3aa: CAWSRDLLAKNIQYF; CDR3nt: TGTGCCTGGAGCCGGGACCTATTAGCCAAAAACATTCAGTACTTC
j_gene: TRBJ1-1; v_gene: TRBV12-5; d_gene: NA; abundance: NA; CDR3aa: CASGPLQGGGAEAFF; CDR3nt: TGTGCTAGTGGTCCCCTTCAAGGGGGTGGTGCTGAAGCTTTCTTT
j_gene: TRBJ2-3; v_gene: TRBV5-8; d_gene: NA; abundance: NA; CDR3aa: CASSLDTGTDTQYF; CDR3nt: TGTGCCAGCAGCTTGGATACCGGGACAGATACGCAGTATTTT
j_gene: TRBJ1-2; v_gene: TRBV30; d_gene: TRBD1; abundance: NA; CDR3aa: CAWTSGTGMYGYTF; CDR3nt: TGTGCCTGGACTTCCGGGACAGGGATGTATGGCTACACCTTC
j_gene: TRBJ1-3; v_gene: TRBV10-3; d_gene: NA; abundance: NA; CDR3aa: CAISGEGLKGNTIYF; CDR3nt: TGTGCCATCAGTGGCGAGGGGTTGAAAGGAAACACCATATATTTT
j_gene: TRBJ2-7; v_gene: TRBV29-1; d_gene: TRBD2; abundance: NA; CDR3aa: CSVVLGTSGGYEQYF; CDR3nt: TGCAGCGTTGTTCTGGGGACTAGCGGGGGCTACGAGCAGTACTTC
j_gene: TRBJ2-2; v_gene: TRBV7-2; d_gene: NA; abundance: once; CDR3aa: CASRASILDGELFF; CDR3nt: TGTGCCAGCAGGGCTAGCATCCTAGACGGGGAGCTGTTTTTT
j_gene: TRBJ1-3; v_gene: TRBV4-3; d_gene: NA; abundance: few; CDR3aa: CASSPAPVLGNTIYF; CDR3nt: TGCGCCAGCAGTCCTGCTCCGGTGCTTGGAAACACCATATATTTT
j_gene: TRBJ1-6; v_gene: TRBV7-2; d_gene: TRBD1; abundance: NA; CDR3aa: CASSLAAGGSSPLHF; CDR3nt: TGTGCCAGCAGCTTAGCAGCAGGGGGAAGTTCACCCCTCCACTTT
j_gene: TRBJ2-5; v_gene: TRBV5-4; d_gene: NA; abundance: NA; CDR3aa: CASSLRPQGTQYF; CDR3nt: TGTGCCAGCAGCTTACGGCCCCAGGGGACCCAGTACTTC
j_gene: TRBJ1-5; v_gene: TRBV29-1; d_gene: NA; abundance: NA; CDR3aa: CSVVQGNSNQPQHF; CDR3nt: TGCAGCGTTGTACAGGGCAATAGCAATCAGCCCCAGCATTTT
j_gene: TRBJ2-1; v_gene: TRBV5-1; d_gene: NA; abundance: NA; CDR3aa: CASRLPGPNNEQFF; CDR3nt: TGCGCCAGCAGACTCCCGGGACCGAACAATGAGCAGTTCTTC
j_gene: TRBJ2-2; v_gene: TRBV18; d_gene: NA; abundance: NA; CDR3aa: CASSPREGTGELFF; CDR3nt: TGTGCCAGCTCACCACGTGAGGGGACCGGGGAGCTGTTTTTT
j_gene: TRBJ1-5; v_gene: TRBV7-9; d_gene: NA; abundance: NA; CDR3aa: CASSLLGVQQPQHF; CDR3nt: TGTGCCAGCAGCCTGTTGGGGGTACAACAGCCCCAGCATTTT
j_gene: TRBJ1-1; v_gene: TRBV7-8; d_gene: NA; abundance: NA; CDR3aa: CASSLGRTDTEAFF; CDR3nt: TGTGCCAGCAGCTTAGGGCGGACAGACACTGAAGCTTTCTTT
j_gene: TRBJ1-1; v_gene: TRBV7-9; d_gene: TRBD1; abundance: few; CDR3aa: CASSLEGGITEAFF; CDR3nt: TGTGCCAGCAGCTTAGAAGGGGGCATCACTGAAGCTTTCTTT
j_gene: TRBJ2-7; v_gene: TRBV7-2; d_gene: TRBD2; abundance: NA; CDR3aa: CASSRAGVSSYEQYF; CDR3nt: TGTGCCAGCAGTAGAGCGGGGGTATCATCCTACGAGCAGTACTTC
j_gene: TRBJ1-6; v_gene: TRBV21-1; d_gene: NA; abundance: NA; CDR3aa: CASSKEKVGGAGNSPLHF; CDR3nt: TGTGCCAGCAGCAAAGAGAAGGTGGGGGGGGCCGGGAATTCACCCCTCCACTTT
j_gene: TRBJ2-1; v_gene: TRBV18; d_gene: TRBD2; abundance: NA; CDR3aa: CASSPLPSGRTNEQFF; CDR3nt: TGTGCCAGCTCACCATTGCCCAGCGGGAGAACCAATGAGCAGTTCTTC
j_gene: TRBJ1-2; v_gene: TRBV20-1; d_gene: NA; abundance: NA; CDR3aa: CSARGVNGYTF; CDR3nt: TGCAGTGCGAGAGGGGTCAATGGCTACACCTTC
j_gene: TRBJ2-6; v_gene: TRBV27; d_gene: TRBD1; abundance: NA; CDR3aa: CASSYFWDRGTRGANVLTF; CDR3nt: TGTGCCAGCAGTTATTTCTGGGACAGGGGTACGCGTGGGGCCAACGTCCTGACTTTC
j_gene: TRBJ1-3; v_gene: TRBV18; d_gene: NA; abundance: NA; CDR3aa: CASSRDTNGNTIYF; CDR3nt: TGTGCCAGCTCACGGGACACCAACGGGAACACCATATATTTT
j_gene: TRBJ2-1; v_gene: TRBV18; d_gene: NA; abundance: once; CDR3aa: CASSPPRGTSYNEQFF; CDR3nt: TGTGCCAGCTCACCGCCTCGGGGGACCTCCTACAATGAGCAGTTCTTC
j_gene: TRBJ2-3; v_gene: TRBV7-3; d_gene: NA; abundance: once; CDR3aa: CASSLQSTDTQYF; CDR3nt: TGTGCCAGCAGCCTACAGAGCACAGATACGCAGTATTTT
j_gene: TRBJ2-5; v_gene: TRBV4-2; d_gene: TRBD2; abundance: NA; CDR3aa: CASSQELAEETQYF; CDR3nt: TGTGCCAGCAGCCAAGAACTAGCGGAAGAGACCCAGTACTTC
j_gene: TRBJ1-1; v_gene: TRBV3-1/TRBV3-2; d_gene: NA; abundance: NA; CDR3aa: CASSHYGREAFF; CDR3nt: TGTGCCAGCAGCCATTACGGACGGGAAGCTTTCTTT
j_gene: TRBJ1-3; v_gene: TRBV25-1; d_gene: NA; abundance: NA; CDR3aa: CASSVTAGNTIYF; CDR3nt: TGTGCCAGCAGTGTGACAGCCGGAAACACCATATATTTT
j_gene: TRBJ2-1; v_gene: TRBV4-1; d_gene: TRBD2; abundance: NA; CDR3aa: CASSLYVLAGGPGNEQFF; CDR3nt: TGCGCCAGCAGCCTCTACGTACTTGCGGGAGGGCCTGGGAATGAGCAGTTCTTC
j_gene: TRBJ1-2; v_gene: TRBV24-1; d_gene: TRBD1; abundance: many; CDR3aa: CATSGERTDRGHLYGYTF; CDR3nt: TGTGCCACCAGTGGAGAGCGAACAGACAGGGGCCACCTCTATGGCTACACCTTC
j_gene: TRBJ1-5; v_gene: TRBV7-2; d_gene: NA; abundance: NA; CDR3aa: CASSQGASYSNQPQHF; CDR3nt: TGTGCCAGCAGTCAGGGAGCCAGTTATAGCAATCAGCCCCAGCATTTT
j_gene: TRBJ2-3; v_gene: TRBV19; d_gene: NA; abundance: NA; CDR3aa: CASTLDTRGTDTQYF; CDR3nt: TGTGCCAGTACCCTAGACACTCGGGGCACAGATACGCAGTATTTT
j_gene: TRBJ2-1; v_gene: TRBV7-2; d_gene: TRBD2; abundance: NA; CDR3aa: CASSLGGLAGTFYNEQFF; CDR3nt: TGTGCCAGCAGCTTAGGGGGCCTAGCGGGGACCTTCTACAATGAGCAGTTCTTC
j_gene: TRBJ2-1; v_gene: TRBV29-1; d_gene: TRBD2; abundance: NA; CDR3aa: CSVVQRDYNEQFF; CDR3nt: TGCAGCGTTGTACAACGGGACTATAATGAGCAGTTCTTC
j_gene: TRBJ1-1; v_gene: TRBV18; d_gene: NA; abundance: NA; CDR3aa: CASSPQLGQGTEAFF; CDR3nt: TGTGCCAGCTCACCCCAGTTAGGGCAGGGCACTGAAGCTTTCTTT
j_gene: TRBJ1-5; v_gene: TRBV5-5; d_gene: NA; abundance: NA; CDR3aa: CASSPGGGATGQPQHF; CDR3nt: TGTGCCAGCAGCCCGGGGGGGGGCGCGACGGGACAGCCCCAGCATTTT
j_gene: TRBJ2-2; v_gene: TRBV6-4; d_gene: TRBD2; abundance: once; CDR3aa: CASSGTSGGELFF; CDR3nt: TGTGCCTCATCCGGAACTAGCGGCGGGGAGCTGTTTTTT
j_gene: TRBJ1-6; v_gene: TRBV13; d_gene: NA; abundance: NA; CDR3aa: CASSGGLNSPLHF; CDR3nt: TGTGCCAGCAGCGGCGGTTTGAATTCACCCCTCCACTTT
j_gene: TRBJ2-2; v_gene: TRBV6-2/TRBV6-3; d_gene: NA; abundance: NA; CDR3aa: CASSYSNGGRNTGELFF; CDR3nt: TGTGCCAGCAGTTACTCGAACGGGGGACGGAACACCGGGGAGCTGTTTTTT